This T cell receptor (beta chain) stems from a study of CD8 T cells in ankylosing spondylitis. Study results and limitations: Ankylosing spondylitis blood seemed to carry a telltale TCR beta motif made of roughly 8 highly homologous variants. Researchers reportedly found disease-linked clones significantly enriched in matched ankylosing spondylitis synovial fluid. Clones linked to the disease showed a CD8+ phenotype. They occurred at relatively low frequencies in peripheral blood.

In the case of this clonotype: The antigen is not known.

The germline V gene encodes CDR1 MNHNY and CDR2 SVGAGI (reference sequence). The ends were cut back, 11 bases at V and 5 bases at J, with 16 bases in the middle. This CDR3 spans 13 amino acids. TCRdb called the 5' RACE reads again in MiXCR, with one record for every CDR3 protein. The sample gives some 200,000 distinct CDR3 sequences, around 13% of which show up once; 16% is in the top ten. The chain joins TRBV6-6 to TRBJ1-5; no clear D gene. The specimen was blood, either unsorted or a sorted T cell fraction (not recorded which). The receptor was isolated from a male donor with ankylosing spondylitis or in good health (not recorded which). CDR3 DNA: TGTGCCGGACCAAACAGCTTCCATCAGCCCCAGCATTTT. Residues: CAGPNSFHQPQHF.